This T cell receptor (beta chain) stems from a study of T cell repertoires in cytomegalovirus infection. Study-level information: Based on public TCR beta signatures, there were indications of CMV infection and of a matching HLA type.

The germline V and J ends were trimmed by 1 base and 3 bases, with 7 bases remaining between them. The germline gives CDR1 LNHDA, CDR2 SQIVND (reference sequence). This CDR3 comprises 13 residues. TCRdb re-called the reads through MiXCR, storing one row per CDR3 protein. The sample yields just over 300,000 distinct CDR3 sequences, roughly 15% seen once. The chain links TRBV19 to TRBJ2-7, with D unclear. The source of this sequence is a human donor in good health (CMV status not recorded). Some clones in this sample may be carry-over from other donors' samples. Sequenced: PBMCs. CDR3 in amino acids: CASSIGTVYEQYF. CDR3 nucleotides: TGTGCCAGTAGTATAGGGACGGTCTACGAGCAGTACTTC.